This T cell receptor beta chain came from a study of cytomegalovirus exposure and HLA in healthy donors. Study context: The same platform was used for the 95 to 150 validation repertoires and the 500 to 700 first-cohort repertoires, a later analysis reported.

Using immunoSEQ multiplex PCR, the repertoire was profiled, and TCRdb retains in-frame clones only, with some absent. In the table there are some 100,000 clones, around 89% of which are singletons. An approximately 120-subject validation cohort, separate from the 666-subject first cohort, supplied the donors. About this clone: Its antigen is unidentified.

CDR1 and CDR2 (germline): SGHNT, YENEEA. This CDR3 has 15 residues. V shed 5 bases and J shed 0 bases, with 14 bases lying between them. General study findings and limits: A few CMV-associated chains proved CMV antigen-specific in vitro.

The rearrangement joins TRBV11-3 to TRBJ2-7; D ambiguous. This clonotype was sampled from a man between 18 and 29 years old in good health and CMV-seronegative. The sample taken for sequencing was PBMCs. CDR3 in DNA: TGTGCCAGCAGCCCGACACCCGATAGCTCCTACGAGCAGTACTTC. It is translated as CASSPTPDSSYEQYF.